Below are 5 T cell receptor beta chains sequenced from a single sample in a study of shared clonotypes between healthy human individuals. Profiled with immunoSEQ multiplex PCR; TCRdb holds only in-frame clones, not every one. Of about 1.1 million clones in the sample, approximately 80% were seen once. Sequenced sample: memory CD4+ T cells from PBMCs. The subset is: CD45RA-negative fraction. Receptors were obtained from a man younger than 35 in good health. Some clones in this sample may be carry-over from other donors' samples.

This sequence joins TRBV28 and TRBJ1-6; D is undetermined. The V end was cut by 4 bases, the J end by 8 bases, with 15 bases between. The CDR3 is made up of 15 amino acids. Per germline, CDR1 MDHEN and CDR2 SYDVKM. DNA of the CDR3: TGTGCCAGCAGTTCCGCCGCTTCGATGGATTCACCCCTCCACTTT. Translated, it gives CASSSAASMDSPLHF. The complete variable domain, with remaining parts taken from reference TRBV28 and TRBJ1-6, reads DVKVTQSSRYLVKRTGEKVFLECVQDMDHENMFWYRQDPGLGLRLIYFSYDVKMKEKGDIPEGYSVSREKKERFSLILESASTNQTSMYLCASSSAASMDSPLHFGNGTRLTVT.

The chain recombines TRBV7-3 with TRBJ2-7; 9 bases agree with TRBD2. Trimming cost V 3 bases and J 3 bases; bases outside gene matches: 3. The CDR3 extends over 14 amino acids. Germline V gives CDR1 SGHTA, CDR2 FQGTGA. The CDR3 coding sequence is TGTGCCAGCAGCTTGAGCGGGGGGCTCTACGAGCAGTACTTC. Amino acids: CASSLSGGLYEQYF.

The CDR3 spells CASSYSWGARGYTF. The CDR3 coding sequence is TGTGCCAGCAGTTACTCTTGGGGGGCGCGGGGCTACACCTTC. The chain combines TRBV6-5 with TRBJ1-2, with a tentative D call TRBD1 (6 bases). V was clipped by 0 bases and J by 8 bases, with 13 bases between them. This CDR3 has 14 residues. CDR1 is MNHEY, CDR2 SVGAGI, per germline.

The chain recombines TRBV5-1 with TRBJ2-7; the match to TRBD2 covers 9 bases. The CDR3 sequence is 15 residues long. Germline V lookup: CDR1 SGHRS, CDR2 YFSETQ. Unmatched junction bases numbered 9, after V lost 4 bases and J lost 4 bases. CDR3 DNA sequence: TGCGCCAGCAGCGCCGGTAGCGGGAGTCCTTACGAGCAGTACTTC. This codes for CASSAGSGSPYEQYF. The complete variable domain, with remaining parts taken from reference TRBV5-1 and TRBJ2-7, reads KAGVTQTPRYLIKTRGQQVTLSCSPISGHRSVSWYQQTPGQGLQFLFEYFSETQRNKGNFPGRFSGRQFSNSRSEMNVSTLELGDSALYLCASSAGSGSPYEQYFGPGTRLTVT.

DNA of the CDR3: TGTGCCAGCTCAAGAGCTCACAGGGATGGGCAGCCCCAGCATTTT. Encoded protein: CASSRAHRDGQPQHF. V is TRBV18 and J is TRBJ1-5; tentatively, D is TRBD1 (6 bases). The CDR3 length is 15 residues. Per germline, CDR1 KGHSH and CDR2 LQKENI. V was shortened by 5 bases and J by 7 bases, with 18 bases between the two germline ends.